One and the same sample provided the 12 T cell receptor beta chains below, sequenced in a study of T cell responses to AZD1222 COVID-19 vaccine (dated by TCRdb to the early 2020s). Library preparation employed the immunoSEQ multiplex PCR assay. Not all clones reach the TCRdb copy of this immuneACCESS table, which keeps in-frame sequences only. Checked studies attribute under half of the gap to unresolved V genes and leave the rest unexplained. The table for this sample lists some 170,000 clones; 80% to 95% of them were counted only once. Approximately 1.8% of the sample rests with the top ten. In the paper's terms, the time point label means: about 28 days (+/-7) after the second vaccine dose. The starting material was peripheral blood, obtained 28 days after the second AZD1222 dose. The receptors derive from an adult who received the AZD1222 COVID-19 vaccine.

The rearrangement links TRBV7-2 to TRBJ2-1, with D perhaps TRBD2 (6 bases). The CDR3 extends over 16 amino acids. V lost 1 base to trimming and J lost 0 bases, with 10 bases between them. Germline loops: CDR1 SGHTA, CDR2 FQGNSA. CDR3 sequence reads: CASSLEIGGSYNEQFF. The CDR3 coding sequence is TGTGCCAGCAGCTTAGAGATCGGGGGCTCCTACAATGAGCAGTTCTTC.

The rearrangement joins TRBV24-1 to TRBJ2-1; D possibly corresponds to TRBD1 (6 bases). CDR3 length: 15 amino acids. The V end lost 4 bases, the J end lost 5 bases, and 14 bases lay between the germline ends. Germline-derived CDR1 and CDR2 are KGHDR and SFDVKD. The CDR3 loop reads CATSESGRGNNEQFF. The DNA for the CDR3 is TGTGCCACCAGTGAATCTGGCAGGGGCAACAATGAGCAGTTCTTC.

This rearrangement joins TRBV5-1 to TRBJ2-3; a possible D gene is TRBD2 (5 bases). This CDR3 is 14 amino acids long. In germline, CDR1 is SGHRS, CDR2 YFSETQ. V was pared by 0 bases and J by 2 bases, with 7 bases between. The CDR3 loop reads CASSLGLATDTQYF. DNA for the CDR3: TGCGCCAGCAGCTTGGGGCTAGCCACAGATACGCAGTATTTT. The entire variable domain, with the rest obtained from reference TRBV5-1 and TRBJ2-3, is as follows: KAGVTQTPRYLIKTRGQQVTLSCSPISGHRSVSWYQQTPGQGLQFLFEYFSETQRNKGNFPGRFSGRQFSNSRSEMNVSTLELGDSALYLCASSLGLATDTQYFGPGTRLTVL.

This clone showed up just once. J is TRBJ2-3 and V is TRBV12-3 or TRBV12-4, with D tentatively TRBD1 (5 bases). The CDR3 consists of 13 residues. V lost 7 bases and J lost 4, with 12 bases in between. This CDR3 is CASKRLRADTQYF. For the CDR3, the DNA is TGTGCCAGCAAACGTCTCAGGGCAGATACGCAGTATTTT.

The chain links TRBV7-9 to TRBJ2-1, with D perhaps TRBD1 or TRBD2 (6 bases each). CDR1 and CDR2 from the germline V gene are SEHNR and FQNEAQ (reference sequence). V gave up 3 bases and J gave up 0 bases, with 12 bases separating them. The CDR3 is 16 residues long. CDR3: CASSFGGANSYNEQFF. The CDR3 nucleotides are TGTGCCAGCAGCTTCGGGGGCGCCAACTCCTACAATGAGCAGTTCTTC.

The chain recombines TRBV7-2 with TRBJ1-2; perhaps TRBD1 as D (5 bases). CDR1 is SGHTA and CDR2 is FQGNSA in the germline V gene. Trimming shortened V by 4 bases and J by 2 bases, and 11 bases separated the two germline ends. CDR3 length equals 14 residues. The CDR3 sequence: CASSSFRGNYGYTF. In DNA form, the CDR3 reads TGTGCCAGCAGCTCGTTCCGGGGCAACTATGGCTACACCTTC.

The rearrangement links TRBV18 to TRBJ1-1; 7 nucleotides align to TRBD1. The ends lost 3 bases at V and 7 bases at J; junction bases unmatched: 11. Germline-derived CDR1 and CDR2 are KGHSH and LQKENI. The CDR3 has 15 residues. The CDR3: CASSPKGQVNGEAFF. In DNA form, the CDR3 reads TGTGCCAGCTCACCTAAAGGACAGGTTAACGGTGAAGCTTTCTTT.

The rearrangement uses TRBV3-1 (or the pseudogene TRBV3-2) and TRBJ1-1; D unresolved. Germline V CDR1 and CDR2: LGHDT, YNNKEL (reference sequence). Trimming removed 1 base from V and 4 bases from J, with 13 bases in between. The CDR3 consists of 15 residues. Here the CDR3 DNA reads TGTGCCAGCAGCCAAGGCCGGCGGATGTCCACTGAAGCTTTCTTT. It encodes CASSQGRRMSTEAFF.

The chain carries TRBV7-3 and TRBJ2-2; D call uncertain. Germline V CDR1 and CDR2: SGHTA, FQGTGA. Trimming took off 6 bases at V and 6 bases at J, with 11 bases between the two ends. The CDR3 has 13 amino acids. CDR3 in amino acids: CASRVTPAGELFF. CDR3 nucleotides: TGTGCCAGCAGGGTTACGCCGGCCGGGGAGCTGTTTTTT.

The CDR3 DNA follows: TGTGCCTGGAGTTCCCTAGCGGGGGTCGGAGAGACCCAGTACTTC. Its protein is CAWSSLAGVGETQYF. V and J are TRBV30 and TRBJ2-5; 10 bases fit TRBD2. Germline CDR1 and CDR2: GTSNPN and SVGIG (reference sequence). The CDR3 extends over 15 amino acids. Trimming cost V 2 bases and J 4 bases; bases outside gene matches: 7.

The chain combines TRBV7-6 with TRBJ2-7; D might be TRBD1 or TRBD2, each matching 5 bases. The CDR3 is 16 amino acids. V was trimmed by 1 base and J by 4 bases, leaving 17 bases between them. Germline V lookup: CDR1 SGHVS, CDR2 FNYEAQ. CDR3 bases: TGTGCCAGCAGCTTAGGAACCGGGACCCTGGGGTACGAGCAGTACTTC. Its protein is CASSLGTGTLGYEQYF.

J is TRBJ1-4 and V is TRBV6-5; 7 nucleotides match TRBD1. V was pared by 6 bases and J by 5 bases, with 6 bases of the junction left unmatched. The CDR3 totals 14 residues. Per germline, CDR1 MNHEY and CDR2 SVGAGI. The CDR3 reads CASSTGTANEKLFF. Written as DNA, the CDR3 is TGTGCCAGCAGCACCGGGACAGCAAATGAAAAACTGTTTTTT.